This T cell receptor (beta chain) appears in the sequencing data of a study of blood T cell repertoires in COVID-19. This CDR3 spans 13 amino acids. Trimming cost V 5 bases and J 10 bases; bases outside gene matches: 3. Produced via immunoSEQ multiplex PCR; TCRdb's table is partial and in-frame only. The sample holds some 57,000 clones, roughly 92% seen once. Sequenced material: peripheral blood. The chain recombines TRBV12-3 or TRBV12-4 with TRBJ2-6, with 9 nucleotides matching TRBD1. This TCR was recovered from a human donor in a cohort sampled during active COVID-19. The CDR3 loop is CASSSGQGNVLTF. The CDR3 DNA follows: TGTGCCAGCAGTAGCGGACAGGGGAACGTCCTGACTTTC.